Each of the 27 T cell receptor beta chains below was sequenced from the same sample in a study of T-cell memory formation after mild COVID-19. TCRdb reprocessed the 5' RACE reads with MiXCR, giving one entry per CDR3 protein. The sample has 400,000 or so distinct CDR3 sequences; 20% are singletons. Sequencing was performed on PBMCs or a T cell subset sorted from them (not recorded which). The receptor source for this set is an adult woman who had mild COVID-19 (a few samples of this study predate the infection). Cell type and time point are not known.

This rearrangement joins TRBV7-9 to TRBJ1-2; 9 nucleotides match TRBD1. CDR3 length equals 16 residues. Germline CDR1 is SEHNR and CDR2 is FQNEAQ (reference sequence). Trimming took 1 base from V and 2 from J; bases not matched to a gene: 5. This chain's CDR3 is CASSLDVTGGNYGYTF. DNA of the CDR3: TGTGCCAGCAGCTTAGACGTAACAGGGGGCAACTATGGCTACACCTTC.

The V and J genes are TRBV21-1 and TRBJ2-7; no check of the table's D call, TRBD1, against the DNA was made. TRBV21-1 is marked as a pseudogene. CDR3 length equals 16 residues. CDR3 DNA sequence: TGTGCCAGCAGCAACCTACAGGGGGGCAGTAGCTACGAGCAGTACTTC. This codes for CASSNLQGGSSYEQYF.

V and J are TRBV6-2 or TRBV6-3 and TRBJ2-7, with unresolved D. The CDR3 has 13 amino acids. Trimming removed 3 bases from V and 3 bases from J, with 9 bases in between. Germline CDR1 is MNHEY and CDR2 is SVGEGT. The CDR3 nucleotides are TGTGCCAGCAGTTATGCGCACGGCTACGAGCAGTACTTC. Its translation is CASSYAHGYEQYF.

This clonotype was observed a handful of times. This sequence joins TRBV25-1 and TRBJ1-2; D unclear. Trimming shortened V by 7 bases and J by 8 bases, and 14 bases separated the two germline ends. This CDR3 has 12 amino acids. Germline V CDR1 and CDR2: MGHDK, SYGVNS. Here the CDR3 DNA reads TGTGCCAGCATAAGGCCCGGCGGAGGCTACACCTTC. Translated: CASIRPGGGYTF.

A single count supports this clonotype. The V call is TRBV14, the J call TRBJ2-7, with 7 bases fitting TRBD2. The V gene's germline CDR1 is SGHDN and CDR2 FVKESK. Trimming at V came to 4 bases and at J to 2 bases, leaving 17 bases not matched to a gene. CDR3 length: 18 residues. CDR3 in DNA: TGTGCCAGCAGCCTAAGGACTAGAGGGGTAAACGGAACCTACGAGCAGTACTTC. It encodes CASSLRTRGVNGTYEQYF.

The V call is TRBV29-1, the J call TRBJ1-2; tentative D call: TRBD1 (5 bases). The CDR3 extends over 15 amino acids. Germline V gives CDR1 SQVTM, CDR2 ANQGSEA. V was shortened by 2 bases and J by 0 bases, with 13 bases between the two germline ends. CDR3 bases: TGCAGCGTTGAATTTAGAGGCAGGGCTAACTATGGCTACACCTTC. Protein: CSVEFRGRANYGYTF. Full variable domain (outside the CDR3, taken from reference TRBV29-1 and TRBJ1-2): SAVISQKPSRDICQRGTSLTIQCQVDSQVTMMFWYRQQPGQSLTLIATANQGSEATYESGFVIDKFPISRPNLTFSTLTVSNMSPEDSSIYLCSVEFRGRANYGYTFGSGTRLTVV.

This clonotype has just a few counts. The chain joins TRBV24-1 to TRBJ2-5, with TRBD1 as a possible D gene (5 bases). Germline V lookup: CDR1 KGHDR, CDR2 SFDVKD. The CDR3 consists of 13 residues. With 4 bases removed from V and 7 bases from J, the gap between germline ends came to 12 bases. CDR3 DNA sequence: TGTGCCACCAGTGACCCTGGACACGGGACCCAGTACTTC. Protein product: CATSDPGHGTQYF.

This chain connects TRBV7-2 to TRBJ1-2; TRBD1 might be the D (5 bases). The CDR3 sequence is 13 residues long. The germline V and J ends were trimmed by 6 bases and 6 bases, with 14 bases remaining between them. Germline V lookup: CDR1 SGHTA, CDR2 FQGNSA. The CDR3 bases are TGTGCCAGCAGTTCCGGGGGTCTGAATGGCTACACCTTC. Translated: CASSSGGLNGYTF. The complete variable domain, with remaining parts taken from reference TRBV7-2 and TRBJ1-2, reads GAGVSQSPSNKVTEKGKDVELRCDPISGHTALYWYRQSLGQGLEFLIYFQGNSAPDKSGLPSDRFSAERTGGSVSTLTIQRTQQEDSAVYLCASSSGGLNGYTFGSGTRLTVV.

This clonotype was picked up a small number of times. This chain uses TRBV4-2 with TRBJ1-1; 7 bases are shared with TRBD1. CDR1 and CDR2 (germline): LGHNA, YNFKEQ. The CDR3 covers 18 residues. V lost 0 bases to trimming and J lost 3 bases; unmatched junction nucleotides: 13. CDR3 bases: TGTGCCAGCAGCCAAGAGCCCTCGACAGGGAATTATGACACTGAAGCTTTCTTT. Its translation: CASSQEPSTGNYDTEAFF.

This clonotype was seen only once. V and J are TRBV3-1 and TRBJ2-7; tentative D call: TRBD2 (5 bases). The CDR3 is made up of 13 amino acids. The germline V and J ends were trimmed by 4 bases and 3 bases, with 10 bases remaining between them. The germline CDR1 and CDR2 sequences are LGHDT and YNNKEL (reference sequence). This CDR3 reads CASSRYEGYEQYF. Written as DNA, the CDR3 is TGTGCCAGCAGCCGGTATGAGGGCTACGAGCAGTACTTC.

This clonotype was picked up a small number of times. This sequence joins TRBV29-1 and TRBJ1-1, with D possibly being TRBD1 (6 bases). Germline CDR1 and CDR2: SQVTM and ANQGSEA. This CDR3 is built from 10 residues. V was shortened by 3 bases and J by 9 bases, with 8 bases between the two germline ends. The CDR3 reads CSVEDSQAFF. The CDR3 DNA sequence: TGCAGCGTTGAGGACAGTCAAGCTTTCTTT. The whole variable domain, filled in from reference TRBV29-1 and TRBJ1-1, reads SAVISQKPSRDICQRGTSLTIQCQVDSQVTMMFWYRQQPGQSLTLIATANQGSEATYESGFVIDKFPISRPNLTFSTLTVSNMSPEDSSIYLCSVEDSQAFFGQGTRLTVV.

There are a few counts of this clonotype. The chain recombines TRBV20-1 with TRBJ2-1; 8 nucleotides match TRBD2. Germline values: CDR1 DFQATT, CDR2 SNEGSKA (reference sequence). CDR3 size: 18 residues. The CDR3 protein is CLPKRQRGGNPILNEQFF. In nucleotides, the CDR3 is TGCCTCCCTAAACGGCAACGGGGGGGTAACCCTATCCTCAATGAGCAGTTCTTC.

The J gene is TRBJ2-1, the V gene TRBV11-1; D is possibly TRBD2 (5 bases). Germline lookup yields CDR1 SGHAT and CDR2 FQDESV (reference sequence). There are 15 residues in the CDR3. V lost 0 bases to trimming and J lost 8 bases, with 14 bases between them. The CDR3: CASSLAGASSDEQFF. The CDR3 DNA reads as TGTGCCAGCAGCTTAGCGGGTGCTAGCTCGGATGAGCAGTTCTTC.

The CDR3 DNA reads TGTGCCAGCAGAACAGGGGAGTATGAGCAGTTCTTC. As protein: CASRTGEYEQFF. The V and J genes are TRBV27 and TRBJ2-1, with 7 bases lining up with TRBD1. This CDR3 has 12 residues. From germline, CDR1 is MNHEY and CDR2 SMNVEV (reference sequence). The trim removed 6 bases at V and 8 bases at J, leaving 4 bases unmatched.

The CDR3 protein is CASSHSTGSYEQYF. Here the CDR3 DNA reads TGCGCCAGCAGCCATTCCACAGGCTCCTACGAGCAGTACTTC. This rearrangement joins TRBV4-1 to TRBJ2-7; D possibly corresponds to TRBD1 (5 bases). This CDR3 contains 14 residues. Germline V gives CDR1 MGHRA, CDR2 YSYEKL. The ends were cut back, 3 bases at V and 0 bases at J, with 9 bases in the middle.

The gene calls are TRBV6-5 and TRBJ1-5; D call uncertain. The CDR3 sequence is 13 residues long. V shed 0 bases and J shed 7 bases, with 7 bases lying between them. Germline-derived CDR1 and CDR2 are MNHEY and SVGAGI. The chain's CDR3 is CASSYSGRQPQHF. The CDR3 region has the DNA TGTGCCAGCAGTTACTCGGGGAGGCAGCCCCAGCATTTT.

The chain joins TRBV7-9 to TRBJ2-3; TRBD2 matches at 9 bases. With V trimmed by 5 bases and J by 6 bases, 12 bases remained unmatched. CDR1 and CDR2 (germline): SEHNR, FQNEAQ (reference sequence). This CDR3 has 16 residues. The DNA of the CDR3 is TGTGCCAGCAGCCCAGGGGTAGCGGGGGCGGCGGATACGCAGTATTTT. It translates to CASSPGVAGAADTQYF.

There are a few counts of this clonotype. The CDR3: CASSQETGVYTGELFF. The CDR3 DNA sequence: TGCGCCAGCAGCCAAGAAACAGGGGTTTACACCGGGGAGCTGTTTTTT. The J gene is TRBJ2-2, the V gene TRBV4-3; 7 nucleotides match TRBD1. CDR1 and CDR2 (germline): LGHNA, YSLEER. CDR3 length equals 16 residues. Losses at the gene ends were 0 bases for V and 3 bases for J; bases not matched to a gene: 4.

The CDR3 spells CASTKGQPFSEAFF. CDR3 nucleotide sequence: TGTGCCAGCACCAAGGGACAGCCGTTCTCTGAAGCTTTCTTT. The rearrangement links TRBV6-5 to TRBJ1-1; 7 bases agree with TRBD1. The CDR3 runs 14 residues. Germline lookup yields CDR1 MNHEY and CDR2 SVGAGI. Trimming removed 7 bases from V and 6 bases from J; junction bases left unmatched: 11.

The chain is built from TRBV5-1 and TRBJ2-1; D could derive from TRBD1 or TRBD2 (5 bases each). Trimming left V 4 bases short and J 4 bases short, with 12 bases between. CDR1 SGHRS and CDR2 YFSETQ come from the germline V gene. The CDR3 spans 14 residues. The CDR3: CASSPGTRYNEQFF. CDR3 sequence (DNA): TGCGCCAGCAGCCCCGGGACCAGATACAATGAGCAGTTCTTC.

This chain links TRBV5-1 with TRBJ2-2, with D possibly TRBD2 on 6 matching bases. This CDR3 has 16 residues. Germline loops: CDR1 SGHRS, CDR2 YFSETQ. The V end lost 0 bases, the J end lost 4 bases, and 13 bases lay between the germline ends. The CDR3 region is CASSLVGGSGTGELFF. DNA of the CDR3: TGCGCCAGCAGCTTGGTAGGAGGGTCGGGCACCGGGGAGCTGTTTTTT.

This clonotype has more than one count but fewer than ten. The chain has TRBV29-1 and TRBJ2-1, with 8 nucleotides matching TRBD1. This CDR3 region has 14 residues. Germline V gives CDR1 SQVTM, CDR2 ANQGSEA. V gave up 2 bases and J gave up 5 bases; unmatched junction bases: 5. CDR3 DNA sequence: TGCAGCGTTGAAAACAGGGGGGCCAACAATGAGCAGTTCTTC. Residues: CSVENRGANNEQFF.

The chain links TRBV29-1 to TRBJ2-5; possible D gene TRBD2, 7 bases. Deletions cut 2 bases from V and 6 bases from J, with 16 bases between. Germline V CDR1 and CDR2: SQVTM, ANQGSEA. The CDR3 is 14 amino acids. The CDR3 DNA reads as TGCAGCGTTGAATCGTGGGGGGGCCTCCAGACCCAGTACTTC. Encoded protein: CSVESWGGLQTQYF. The entire variable domain, with the rest obtained from reference TRBV29-1 and TRBJ2-5, is as follows: SAVISQKPSRDICQRGTSLTIQCQVDSQVTMMFWYRQQPGQSLTLIATANQGSEATYESGFVIDKFPISRPNLTFSTLTVSNMSPEDSSIYLCSVESWGGLQTQYFGPGTRLLVL.

This sequence joins TRBV7-2 and TRBJ2-5; 8 bases align to TRBD1. V shed 4 bases and J 5 bases; nucleotides not matched to a gene: 3. CDR3 length: 13 residues. Germline assignment: CDR1 SGHTA and CDR2 FQGNSA. CDR3 region: CASSWGQVETQYF. The DNA for the CDR3 is TGTGCCAGCAGCTGGGGACAGGTGGAGACCCAGTACTTC.

The table lists this clonotype with a few counts. CDR3 sequence: CASSLGTGGVGSYEQYF. In DNA form, the CDR3 reads TGTGCCAGCAGCTTAGGGACAGGGGGTGTGGGTTCCTACGAGCAGTACTTC. The chain employs TRBV11-2 and TRBJ2-7, with 10 bases fitting TRBD1. The germline CDR1 and CDR2 sequences are SGHAT and FQNNGV. The J segment lost 1 base and the V segment lost 1 base, leaving 7 bases of the junction unmatched. This CDR3 comprises 17 residues.

There are many counts of this clonotype. The chain couples TRBV11-2 to TRBJ1-1; D is ambiguous. V gave up 5 bases and J gave up 5 bases, with 6 bases separating them. The CDR3 length is 11 residues. Germline CDR1 reads SGHAT; CDR2 reads FQNNGV. This CDR3 reads CASSHGTEAFF. The CDR3 DNA is TGTGCCAGCAGCCACGGAACTGAAGCTTTCTTT.

This clonotype occurred a few times. J is TRBJ2-5 and V is TRBV11-2, with D perhaps given as TRBD1 or TRBD2 (5 bases each). Germline V gene sequence: CDR1 SGHAT, CDR2 FQNNGV. V was shortened by 1 base and J by 5 bases, with 11 bases between the two germline ends. This CDR3 contains 14 residues. The CDR3 loop reads CASSLVRGAETQYF. DNA for the CDR3: TGTGCCAGCAGCTTAGTACGGGGCGCGGAGACCCAGTACTTC.